This TCR beta chain was captured in a study of metastatic and nonmetastatic thyroid tumors. Turning to the study itself: For malignant and benign thyroid patients, tumor or nodule tissue and blood were the sources whose repertoires were compared. Study-wide points: Across blood and tumor, TCR beta diversity in malignant thyroid tumors was reportedly significantly higher than in benign nodules.

Trimming cost V 5 bases and J 1 base, with 12 bases left between them. Germline loops: CDR1 MNHNS, CDR2 SASEGT. CDR3 length: 15 amino acids. Original processing notes: The study built a papillary thyroid cancer distant-metastasis classifier from CDR3 differences across clinicopathological groups. MiXCR reprocessed the PCR reads for TCRdb. The V and J calls and clone size are TCRdb's, not the authors'. The sample lists over 10,000 clones, around 29% occurring once. Treatment of any kind had been given to no patient before thyroid surgery. This clone was recorded a few times. As yet, its antigen is unknown.

Material: tumor tissue. The TCR was taken from a male donor with papillary thyroid cancer or a benign thyroid nodule (not recorded which). Some clones in this sample may be carry-over from other donors' samples. The V call is TRBV6-1, the J call TRBJ1-5, with D perhaps TRBD1 (5 bases). CDR3 loop: CASSSRDRSNQPQHF. The CDR3 nucleotides read TGTGCCAGCAGTTCCCGGGACCGCAGCAATCAGCCCCAGCATTTT.